The 26 T cell receptor beta chains in this list originate from one sample, sequenced in a study of long-term antiretroviral therapy in people with HIV. The run of the v3.0 immunoSEQ assay was at survey level. Using immunoSEQ multiplex PCR, the repertoire was profiled, and TCRdb retains in-frame clones only, with some absent. This table has about 36,000 clones, roughly 94% appearing once. The sequencing here drew on unsorted PBMCs, taken 4.1 years after starting antiretroviral therapy. These TCRs come from a woman in her forties or fifties with HIV.

The chain is built from TRBV29-1 and TRBJ1-1; TRBD1 might be the D (5 bases). Germline V gives CDR1 SQVTM, CDR2 ANQGSEA. CDR3 length equals 16 residues. The germline V and J ends were trimmed by 6 bases and 0 bases, with 20 bases remaining between them. DNA of the CDR3: TGCAGCGTAACGGGGGTTACAGGCCGTCTGAACACTGAAGCTTTCTTT. Its protein is CSVTGVTGRLNTEAFF.

The V and J genes are TRBV5-8 and TRBJ2-1; D is undetermined. The germline V and J ends were trimmed by 0 bases and 0 bases, with 4 bases remaining between them. This CDR3 is 14 amino acids long. Germline loops: CDR1 SGHTS, CDR2 YDEGEE. As DNA, the CDR3 is TGTGCCAGCAGCTTGGGAAGCTCCTACAATGAGCAGTTCTTC. It yields the protein CASSLGSSYNEQFF.

The V gene is TRBV11-2, the J gene TRBJ2-1; 12 nucleotides line up with TRBD2. V dropped 5 bases and J dropped 11; count of bases not matched to a gene: 10. There are 15 residues in the CDR3. Germline assignment: CDR1 SGHAT and CDR2 FQNNGV. The CDR3: CASSERLAGVLKQFF. The CDR3 DNA reads TGTGCCAGCAGCGAAAGACTAGCGGGGGTCTTAAAGCAGTTCTTC. The full variable domain, in which reference TRBV11-2 and TRBJ2-1 provide the parts outside the CDR3, is EAGVAQSPRYKIIEKRQSVAFWCNPISGHATLYWYQQILGQGPKLLIQFQNNGVVDDSQLPKDRFSAERLKGVDSTLKIQPAKLEDSAVYLCASSERLAGVLKQFFGPGTRLTVL.

The table lists this clone with a count of one. The chain has TRBV19 and TRBJ2-5, with 10 bases lining up with TRBD2. This CDR3 is 15 amino acids long. CDR1 LNHDA and CDR2 SQIVND come from the germline V gene (reference sequence). The V segment lost 4 bases and the J segment 4 bases; nucleotides outside the gene matches: 6. DNA of the CDR3: TGTGCCAGTAGTACGGGAGCGGGGGGGAGAGAGACCCAGTACTTC. It translates to CASSTGAGGRETQYF.

This chain joins TRBV10-3 and TRBJ1-1; the match to TRBD1 covers 7 bases. This CDR3 spans 15 amino acids. Germline loops: CDR1 ENHRY, CDR2 SYGVKD. The V gene end was trimmed by 6 bases and the J gene end by 4 bases; junction bases not matched to a gene: 11. The CDR3 loop is CAISRKQGWGTEAFF. CDR3 nucleotides: TGTGCCATCAGCAGAAAACAGGGGTGGGGCACTGAAGCTTTCTTT.

A single count supports this clone. The chain joins TRBV25-1 to TRBJ2-6, with D tentatively TRBD1 (6 bases). There are 15 residues in the CDR3. Germline V lookup: CDR1 MGHDK, CDR2 SYGVNS. Trimming removed 7 bases from V and 0 bases from J, with 10 bases in between. CDR3 in DNA: TGTGCCAGCACCCAGGGGTTCTCTGGGGCCAACGTCCTGACTTTC. Protein product: CASTQGFSGANVLTF. The full variable domain, with the rest looked up from reference TRBV25-1 and TRBJ2-6, is EADIYQTPRYLVIGTGKKITLECSQTMGHDKMYWYQQDPGMELHLIHYSYGVNSTEKGDLSSESTVSRIRTEHFPLTLESARPSHTSQYLCASTQGFSGANVLTFGAGSRLTVL.

The chain links TRBV27 to TRBJ2-3; 7 positions match TRBD1. CDR1 MNHEY and CDR2 SMNVEV come from the germline V gene (reference sequence). There are 16 residues in the CDR3. V was clipped by 2 bases and J by 2 bases; unmatched bases: 7. The CDR3 here is CASSLPTGAPTDTQYF. In nucleotides, the CDR3 is TGTGCCAGCAGTTTACCCACAGGGGCCCCCACAGATACGCAGTATTTT.

The gene calls are TRBV6-5 and TRBJ1-6; D remains ambiguous. V lost 0 bases to trimming and J lost 5 bases, with 8 bases between them. CDR3 size: 15 residues. CDR1 and CDR2 from the germline V gene are MNHEY and SVGAGI. In DNA, the CDR3 is TGTGCCAGCAGTTACTCGAGTCAGAATAATTCACCCCTCCACTTT. It specifies CASSYSSQNNSPLHF.

The rearrangement links TRBV7-9 to TRBJ2-3; a possible D gene is TRBD2 (6 bases). With 6 bases removed from V and 4 bases from J, the gap between germline ends came to 20 bases. This CDR3 is built from 16 residues. Germline V lookup: CDR1 SEHNR, CDR2 FQNEAQ (reference sequence). The CDR3 nucleotides read TGTGCCAGCAGTCGAAGGGCAGGGAGGCAAGCAGATACGCAGTATTTT. Protein product: CASSRRAGRQADTQYF.

The chain couples TRBV6-1 to TRBJ1-5; TRBD1 agrees at 7 bases. Losses at the gene ends were 2 bases for V and 5 bases for J; bases not matched to a gene: 12. CDR1 and CDR2 (germline): MNHNS, SASEGT. The CDR3 runs 17 residues. The CDR3 sequence is CASSEKGQDAIYQPQHF. Written as DNA, the CDR3 is TGTGCCAGCAGTGAAAAAGGACAGGACGCAATTTATCAGCCCCAGCATTTT.

CDR3 amino acids: CSVVAGNSNQPQHF. CDR3 in DNA: TGCAGCGTTGTAGCAGGTAATAGCAATCAGCCCCAGCATTTT. The chain is built from TRBV29-1 and TRBJ1-5; no reliable D call. V lost 4 bases, J lost 0 bases, and 10 bases lay in between. Germline CDR1 is SQVTM and CDR2 is ANQGSEA. The CDR3 consists of 14 residues.

The gene calls are TRBV2 and TRBJ1-2; 9 bases line up with TRBD1. The length of the CDR3 is 14 residues. Trimming cost V 7 bases and J 2 bases; bases outside gene matches: 5. CDR1 SNHLY and CDR2 FYNNEI come from the germline V gene. The CDR3 bases are TGTGCCAGCACCCAAGGACAGGGGAACTATGGCTACACCTTC. Amino acid sequence: CASTQGQGNYGYTF.

CDR3 coding DNA: TGTGCCAGCAGGGCAGGGATCGGAGTTAGCTCCTATAATTCACCCCTCCACTTT. Protein sequence: CASRAGIGVSSYNSPLHF. V is TRBV2 and J is TRBJ1-6; perhaps TRBD1 as D (5 bases). V dropped 6 bases and J dropped 0 bases, with 18 bases sitting between them. The CDR3 is made up of 18 amino acids. Germline V gene lookup returns CDR1 SNHLY and CDR2 FYNNEI.

The chain links TRBV9 to TRBJ2-7; possibly TRBD1 for D (6 bases). The CDR3 covers 15 residues. Germline V gives CDR1 SGDLS, CDR2 YYNGEE. V was shortened by 0 bases and J by 4 bases, with 14 bases between the two germline ends. CDR3 sequence reads: CASSVEPTGKYEQYF. The CDR3 bases are TGTGCCAGCAGCGTAGAACCAACAGGGAAATACGAGCAGTACTTC.

The V call is TRBV10-3, the J call TRBJ1-1; D is undetermined. The V gene lost 4 bases and the J gene lost 3 bases, with 9 bases spanning the gap. The CDR3 consists of 13 residues. The germline V gene encodes CDR1 ENHRY and CDR2 SYGVKD. CDR3 sequence (DNA): TGTGCCATCAGTGGCGAACGCGACACTGAAGCTTTCTTT. This codes for CAISGERDTEAFF.

This clone was seen once. This chain uses TRBV29-1 with TRBJ1-2; 7 nucleotides agree with TRBD1. The V segment lost 6 bases and the J segment 7 bases; nucleotides outside the gene matches: 26. Germline V lookup: CDR1 SQVTM, CDR2 ANQGSEA. There are 18 residues in the CDR3. DNA of the CDR3: TGCAGCGTGCGCCGCGTAACAGCAGGGGGGGAAGGGGTGCTTGGCTACACCTTC. This translates into CSVRRVTAGGEGVLGYTF.

The chain carries TRBV6-1 and TRBJ1-2, with 7 bases aligning to TRBD1. CDR1 is MNHNS, CDR2 SASEGT, per germline. With V trimmed by 9 bases and J by 4 bases, 2 bases remained unmatched. The CDR3 runs 11 residues. As DNA, the CDR3 is TGTGCCAGTGGGACAGTCTATGGCTACACCTTC. Translation gives CASGTVYGYTF.

The chain joins TRBV7-2 to TRBJ2-2; D is unclear. This CDR3 comprises 14 residues. Germline loops: CDR1 SGHTA, CDR2 FQGNSA. The V and J ends lost 1 base and 4 bases respectively, with 7 bases between them. CDR3 sequence (DNA): TGTGCCAGCAGCTTAGGTGCGGTCACCGGGGAGCTGTTTTTT. It specifies CASSLGAVTGELFF.

The rearrangement joins TRBV6-1 to TRBJ2-3; TRBD1 agrees at 11 bases. Germline trimming cut 4 bases from V and 4 bases from J; bases unmatched to any gene: 4. The CDR3 consists of 15 residues. The germline V gene encodes CDR1 MNHNS and CDR2 SASEGT. CDR3 sequence reads: CASSGTGGIADTQYF. The CDR3 bases are TGTGCCAGCAGTGGGACAGGGGGCATAGCAGATACGCAGTATTTT.

The sample holds one count of this clone. The chain has TRBV5-6 and TRBJ1-2; 8 nucleotides line up with TRBD1. The CDR3 has 14 amino acids. Germline V gene lookup returns CDR1 SGHDT and CDR2 YYEEEE. The junction had 1 base not matched to a gene; V was cut back by 0 bases and J by 3 bases. The CDR3 region is CASSLGQGYYGYTF. In DNA form, the CDR3 reads TGTGCCAGCAGCTTGGGACAGGGGTACTATGGCTACACCTTC.

The chain combines TRBV7-3 with TRBJ2-3; 11 positions agree with TRBD2. V lost 5 bases and J lost 6; bases outside the gene matches: 7. Germline V gene sequence: CDR1 SGHTA, CDR2 FQGTGA. The CDR3 runs to 15 residues. CDR3 nucleotides: TGTGCCAGCAGCAAACTAGCGGGGGCAGGCGATACGCAGTATTTT. Its translation is CASSKLAGAGDTQYF.

This clone occurred once. This rearrangement joins TRBV7-2 to TRBJ1-1; D is possibly TRBD1 (6 bases). Per germline, CDR1 SGHTA and CDR2 FQGNSA. This CDR3 has 17 residues. Trimming stripped 1 base from V and 3 bases from J, with 18 bases between. In DNA, the CDR3 is TGTGCCAGCAGCTTAGTCGTATTGGGGGGCGGAGACACTGAAGCTTTCTTT. Translated: CASSLVVLGGGDTEAFF.

This sequence joins TRBV12-5 and TRBJ1-2; no definite D call. Germline CDR1 and CDR2: LGHNT and FRNRAP. This CDR3 is 16 amino acids long. Trimming shortened V by 0 bases and J by 0 bases, and 11 bases separated the two germline ends. The chain's CDR3 is CASGLVRGNPNYGYTF. The CDR3 coding sequence is TGTGCTAGTGGTTTGGTCCGCGGCAACCCTAACTATGGCTACACCTTC.

The chain uses TRBV6-1 and TRBJ2-7; TRBD1 aligns across 10 bases. Losses at the gene ends were 6 bases for V and 2 bases for J; bases not matched to a gene: 4. Germline V CDR1 and CDR2: MNHNS, SASEGT. The CDR3 covers 14 residues. CDR3 sequence (DNA): TGTGCCAGCAGGGGGACAGGGGCTACCTACGAGCAGTACTTC. Its translation is CASRGTGATYEQYF.

This clone appeared a single time. The chain combines TRBV5-6 with TRBJ1-1; 9 nucleotides align to TRBD1. The V segment lost 4 bases and the J segment 4 bases; nucleotides outside the gene matches: 8. This CDR3 spans 15 amino acids. Germline CDR1 reads SGHDT; CDR2 reads YYEEEE. In nucleotides, the CDR3 is TGTGCCAGCAGCAGAGGGACAGGGCTTCTCACTGAAGCTTTCTTT. It specifies CASSRGTGLLTEAFF. Full variable domain (rest looked up from reference TRBV5-6 and TRBJ1-1): DAGVTQSPTHLIKTRGQQVTLRCSPKSGHDTVSWYQQALGQGPQFIFQYYEEEERQRGNFPDRFSGHQFPNYSSELNVNALLLGDSALYLCASSRGTGLLTEAFFGQGTRLTVV.

The chain joins TRBV7-3 to TRBJ2-5; possibly TRBD2 for D (6 bases). The CDR3 contains 13 residues. Germline V gene sequence: CDR1 SGHTA, CDR2 FQGTGA. The V end was cut by 5 bases, the J end by 2 bases, with 9 bases between. CDR3 region: CASSILAQETQYF. In nucleotides, the CDR3 is TGTGCCAGCAGCATCCTAGCGCAAGAGACCCAGTACTTC.